Listed below are T cell receptor beta chains from one sample, sequenced in a study of HIV-infected patients and healthy controls. TCRdb ran MiXCR on the 5' RACE reads and lists one entry per CDR3 protein. This table has some 25,000 distinct CDR3 sequences, 8% to 10% appearing once. Sequencing was carried out using blood. The receptors shown here come from an adult in good health. Each CDR3 is given with its conserved first and last residue. Fields, in order: V gene, clone size, D gene, J gene, CDR3 protein, CDR3 DNA. A D gene is named only where the DNA matches it firmly. Part of the rows lack a size; the others show once, few, many or a class for expanded clones.

>TRBV12-3/TRBV12-4|medium-sized|-|TRBJ1-5
CASSLGGRSSPQHF
TGTGCCAGCAGTTTAGGGGGACGGTCAAGCCCCCAGCATTTT
>TRBV19|-|-|TRBJ1-5
CASTPQSNSHNQPQHF
TGTGCCAGTACCCCACAAAGCAACAGCCACAATCAGCCCCAGCATTTT
>TRBV29-1|many|-|TRBJ2-3
CSVGGASTDTQYF
TGCAGCGTTGGGGGGGCTAGCACAGATACGCAGTATTTT
>TRBV19|many|-|TRBJ1-2
CASSPGNNYGYTF
TGTGCCAGTAGTCCCGGGAATAACTATGGCTACACCTTC
>TRBV20-1|-|TRBD1|TRBJ1-6
CSARVLRTGENYNSPLHF
TGCAGTGCTAGAGTGCTCAGGACAGGAGAAAACTATAATTCACCCCTCCACTTT
>TRBV27|many|-|TRBJ1-2
CASSFAGRNGYTF
TGTGCCAGCAGTTTTGCAGGCAGAAATGGCTACACCTTC
>TRBV19|-|-|TRBJ1-5
CATRTGGLEPQHF
TGTGCCACCAGGACTGGGGGCTTGGAGCCCCAGCATTTT
>TRBV30|many|-|TRBJ2-1
CAWGPREQFF
TGTGCCTGGGGCCCCCGGGAGCAGTTCTTC
>TRBV27|medium-sized|-|TRBJ1-1
CASRRAPAGTEAFF
TGTGCCAGTCGCCGAGCCCCGGCGGGAACTGAAGCTTTCTTT
>TRBV10-3|-|-|TRBJ1-1
CAISESVRNTEAFF
TGTGCCATCAGTGAGTCGGTAAGGAACACTGAAGCTTTCTTT
>TRBV12-5|-|TRBD2|TRBJ2-3
CASGSGLAGGTDTQYF
TGTGCTAGTGGTTCGGGACTAGCGGGGGGTACAGATACGCAGTATTTT
>TRBV5-4|many|TRBD2|TRBJ2-3
CASYRAGGDTQYF
TGTGCCAGCTACCGGGCGGGGGGAGATACGCAGTATTTT
>TRBV4-2|many|-|TRBJ2-2
CASSQEAGGGRADTGELFF
TGTGCCAGCAGCCAAGAGGCAGGGGGAGGAAGGGCGGACACCGGGGAGCTGTTTTTT
>TRBV6-2/TRBV6-3|few|TRBD2|TRBJ2-3
CASSYSVGSGGPDTQYF
TGTGCCAGCAGTTACTCGGTAGGGAGCGGGGGCCCAGATACGCAGTATTTT
>TRBV6-6|many|-|TRBJ2-3
CASSYVGGSTDTQYF
TGTGCCAGCAGTTACGTCGGCGGGAGCACAGATACGCAGTATTTT
>TRBV4-3|-|-|TRBJ1-5
CASSLTGYQPQHF
TGCGCCAGCAGCCTAACAGGGTATCAGCCCCAGCATTTT
>TRBV12-3/TRBV12-4|many|-|TRBJ1-1
CASSGGRGTEAFF
TGTGCCAGCAGCGGAGGCCGGGGTACTGAAGCTTTCTTT
>TRBV4-2|many|-|TRBJ1-2
CASSQEGQLYGYTF
TGTGCCAGCAGCCAAGAAGGACAGCTCTATGGCTACACCTTC
>TRBV27|many|-|TRBJ1-6
CATASGANSPLHF
TGTGCCACCGCCAGCGGGGCTAATTCACCCCTCCACTTT
>TRBV6-4|-|TRBD1|TRBJ2-3
CASSPLTGGTDTQYF
TGTGCCAGCAGTCCTTTGACAGGGGGAACAGATACGCAGTATTTT
>TRBV7-9|many|-|TRBJ1-2
CASSLGTAYGYTF
TGTGCCAGCAGCTTAGGGACAGCCTATGGCTACACCTTC
>TRBV14|-|-|TRBJ2-2
CASSPYNRVSTGELFF
TGTGCCAGCAGCCCGTACAACAGGGTCTCCACCGGGGAGCTGTTTTTT
>TRBV7-9|many|-|TRBJ2-1
CASSPKGGAYNEQFF
TGTGCCAGCAGCCCCAAAGGCGGAGCCTACAATGAGCAGTTCTTC
>TRBV29-1|many|-|TRBJ1-1
CSVEGREGGTEAFF
TGCAGCGTTGAAGGACGGGAGGGCGGCACTGAAGCTTTCTTT
>TRBV5-1|many|-|TRBJ1-6
CASSLDGTSSPLHF
TGCGCCAGCAGCTTGGACGGAACGAGTTCACCCCTCCACTTT
>TRBV19|many|-|TRBJ2-5
CASSFDSEETQYF
TGTGCCAGTTCTTTCGACAGCGAAGAGACCCAGTACTTC
>TRBV18|-|TRBD1|TRBJ1-2
CASSPPGQGVRYTF
TGTGCCAGCTCACCACCGGGACAGGGGGTGCGCTACACCTTC
>TRBV20-1|many|TRBD2|TRBJ2-3
CSARGTSGGPDTQYF
TGCAGTGCTAGAGGCACTAGCGGGGGGCCAGATACGCAGTATTTT
>TRBV20-1|medium-sized|-|TRBJ1-2
CSAHPDIYGYTF
TGCAGTGCCCATCCCGACATCTATGGCTACACCTTC
>TRBV6-5|many|-|TRBJ1-1
CASSYSPNNWGTEAFF
TGTGCCAGCAGTTACTCGCCGAATAATTGGGGGACTGAAGCTTTCTTT
>TRBV28|many|-|TRBJ2-7
CASSLVGYEQYF
TGTGCCAGCAGTTTGGTGGGGTACGAGCAGTACTTC
>TRBV4-3|many|-|TRBJ2-6
CASSQDLTSTSGANVLTF
TGCGCCAGCAGCCAAGATCTCACGTCTACCTCTGGGGCCAACGTCCTGACTTTC
>TRBV12-3/TRBV12-4|many|-|TRBJ2-3
CASSLYRGTDTQYF
TGTGCCAGCAGTCTTTACAGGGGCACAGATACGCAGTATTTT
>TRBV5-1|many|-|TRBJ2-7
CASSLGQGGEQYF
TGCGCCAGCAGCTTGGGCCAGGGAGGCGAGCAGTACTTC
>TRBV5-1|many|-|TRBJ1-1
CASRTGTTTTEAFF
TGCGCCAGCAGAACCGGGACAACAACCACTGAAGCTTTCTTT
>TRBV4-2|-|TRBD1|TRBJ2-1
CASSQGAGGSYNEQFF
TGTGCCAGCAGCCAAGGAGCAGGGGGCTCCTACAATGAGCAGTTCTTC
>TRBV4-3|many|-|TRBJ2-3
CASSQDRSYRGTDTQYF
TGCGCCAGCAGCCAAGATAGGAGTTATAGGGGCACAGATACGCAGTATTTT
>TRBV7-9|medium-sized|-|TRBJ1-2
CASSPPDANYGYTF
TGTGCCAGCAGCCCTCCAGACGCTAACTATGGCTACACCTTC
>TRBV12-3/TRBV12-4|many|-|TRBJ1-6
CASSFGGVNSPLHF
TGTGCCAGCAGTTTCGGGGGGGTTAATTCACCCCTCCACTTT
>TRBV20-1|many|-|TRBJ2-3
CSGEAGNTDTQYF
TGCAGCGGGGAGGCGGGAAACACAGATACGCAGTATTTT
>TRBV4-2|medium-sized|TRBD1|TRBJ2-7
CASSQGQGDYEQYF
TGTGCCAGCAGCCAAGGACAGGGGGACTACGAGCAGTACTTC
>TRBV24-1|-|TRBD1|TRBJ2-7
CATSDPTQGAGYEQYF
TGTGCCACCAGTGATCCCACCCAGGGGGCGGGCTACGAGCAGTACTTC
>TRBV10-1|many|-|TRBJ2-7
CASSEFRSSYEQYF
TGCGCCAGCAGTGAGTTTAGGAGCTCCTACGAGCAGTACTTC
>TRBV2|-|-|TRBJ1-5
CASSDKESNQPQHF
TGTGCCAGCAGTGATAAGGAAAGCAATCAGCCCCAGCATTTT
>TRBV7-2|-|-|TRBJ1-6
CASSLALDSPLHF
TGTGCCAGCAGCTTAGCGTTGGATTCACCCCTCCACTTT
>TRBV6-1|-|TRBD1|TRBJ1-1
CASSEGTGGNTEAFF
TGTGCCAGCAGTGAAGGTACAGGGGGGAACACTGAAGCTTTCTTT
>TRBV4-1|many|-|TRBJ1-2
CASSQEARVSGYTF
TGCGCCAGCAGCCAAGAGGCCAGGGTATCTGGCTACACCTTC
>TRBV18|many|-|TRBJ1-4
CASSLDTGNEKLFF
TGTGCCAGCTCACTCGACACAGGGAATGAAAAACTGTTTTTT
>TRBV12-3/TRBV12-4|many|-|TRBJ2-1
CASIRLASPNNEQFF
TGTGCCAGCATCCGACTGGCTAGCCCGAACAATGAGCAGTTCTTC
>TRBV29-1|many|TRBD1|TRBJ2-7
CSARQGINYEQYF
TGCAGCGCCCGACAGGGGATCAACTACGAGCAGTACTTC
>TRBV15|many|-|TRBJ1-1
CATSRDEIGWDTEAFF
TGTGCCACCAGCAGAGATGAGATAGGGTGGGACACTGAAGCTTTCTTT